This TCR beta chain was captured by sequencing in a study of cytomegalovirus exposure and HLA in healthy donors. To note about this clone: Its antigen is unknown.

Vbeta (60) and Jbeta (13) primers were used in the PCR. Here immunoSEQ multiplex PCR was the method, and the copy in TCRdb shows in-frame clones only, minus some. The ten most abundant clones cover over 1.5% of a sample with around 140,000 clones. Points from the study as a whole: Being productive about 87% or about 30% of the time was typical of most TCR beta V segments in an earlier analysis. The authors later found most CMV-associated TCR beta chains appeared HLA-restricted. TCR beta V- and J-gene trimming, according to a later analysis, was linked to a missense DCLRE1C variant.

The material sequenced was PBMCs. This receptor was taken from a man between 18 and 35 years old in good health and CMV-seronegative.

CDR3 loop: CASSFLGEGNEQFF. CDR3 sequence (DNA): TGTGCCAGCAGCTTCCTAGGGGAAGGCAATGAGCAGTTCTTC. The chain has TRBV7-3 and TRBJ2-1, with D possibly matching TRBD1 (5 bases). Germline V gene data show CDR1 as SGHTA and CDR2 as FQGTGA. The CDR3 extends over 14 amino acids. Trimming shortened V by 3 bases and J by 6 bases, and 12 bases separated the two germline ends.